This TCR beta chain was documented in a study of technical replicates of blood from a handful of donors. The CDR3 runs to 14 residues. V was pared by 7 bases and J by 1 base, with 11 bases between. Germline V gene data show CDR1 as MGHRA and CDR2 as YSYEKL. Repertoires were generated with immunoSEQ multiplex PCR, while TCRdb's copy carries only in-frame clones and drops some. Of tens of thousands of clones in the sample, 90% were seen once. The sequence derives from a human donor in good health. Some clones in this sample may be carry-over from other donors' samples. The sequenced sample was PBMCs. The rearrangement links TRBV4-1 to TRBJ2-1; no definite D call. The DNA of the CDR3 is TGCGCCAGCATGTCGACGGGTTCCTACAATGAGCAGTTCTTC. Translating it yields CASMSTGSYNEQFF.